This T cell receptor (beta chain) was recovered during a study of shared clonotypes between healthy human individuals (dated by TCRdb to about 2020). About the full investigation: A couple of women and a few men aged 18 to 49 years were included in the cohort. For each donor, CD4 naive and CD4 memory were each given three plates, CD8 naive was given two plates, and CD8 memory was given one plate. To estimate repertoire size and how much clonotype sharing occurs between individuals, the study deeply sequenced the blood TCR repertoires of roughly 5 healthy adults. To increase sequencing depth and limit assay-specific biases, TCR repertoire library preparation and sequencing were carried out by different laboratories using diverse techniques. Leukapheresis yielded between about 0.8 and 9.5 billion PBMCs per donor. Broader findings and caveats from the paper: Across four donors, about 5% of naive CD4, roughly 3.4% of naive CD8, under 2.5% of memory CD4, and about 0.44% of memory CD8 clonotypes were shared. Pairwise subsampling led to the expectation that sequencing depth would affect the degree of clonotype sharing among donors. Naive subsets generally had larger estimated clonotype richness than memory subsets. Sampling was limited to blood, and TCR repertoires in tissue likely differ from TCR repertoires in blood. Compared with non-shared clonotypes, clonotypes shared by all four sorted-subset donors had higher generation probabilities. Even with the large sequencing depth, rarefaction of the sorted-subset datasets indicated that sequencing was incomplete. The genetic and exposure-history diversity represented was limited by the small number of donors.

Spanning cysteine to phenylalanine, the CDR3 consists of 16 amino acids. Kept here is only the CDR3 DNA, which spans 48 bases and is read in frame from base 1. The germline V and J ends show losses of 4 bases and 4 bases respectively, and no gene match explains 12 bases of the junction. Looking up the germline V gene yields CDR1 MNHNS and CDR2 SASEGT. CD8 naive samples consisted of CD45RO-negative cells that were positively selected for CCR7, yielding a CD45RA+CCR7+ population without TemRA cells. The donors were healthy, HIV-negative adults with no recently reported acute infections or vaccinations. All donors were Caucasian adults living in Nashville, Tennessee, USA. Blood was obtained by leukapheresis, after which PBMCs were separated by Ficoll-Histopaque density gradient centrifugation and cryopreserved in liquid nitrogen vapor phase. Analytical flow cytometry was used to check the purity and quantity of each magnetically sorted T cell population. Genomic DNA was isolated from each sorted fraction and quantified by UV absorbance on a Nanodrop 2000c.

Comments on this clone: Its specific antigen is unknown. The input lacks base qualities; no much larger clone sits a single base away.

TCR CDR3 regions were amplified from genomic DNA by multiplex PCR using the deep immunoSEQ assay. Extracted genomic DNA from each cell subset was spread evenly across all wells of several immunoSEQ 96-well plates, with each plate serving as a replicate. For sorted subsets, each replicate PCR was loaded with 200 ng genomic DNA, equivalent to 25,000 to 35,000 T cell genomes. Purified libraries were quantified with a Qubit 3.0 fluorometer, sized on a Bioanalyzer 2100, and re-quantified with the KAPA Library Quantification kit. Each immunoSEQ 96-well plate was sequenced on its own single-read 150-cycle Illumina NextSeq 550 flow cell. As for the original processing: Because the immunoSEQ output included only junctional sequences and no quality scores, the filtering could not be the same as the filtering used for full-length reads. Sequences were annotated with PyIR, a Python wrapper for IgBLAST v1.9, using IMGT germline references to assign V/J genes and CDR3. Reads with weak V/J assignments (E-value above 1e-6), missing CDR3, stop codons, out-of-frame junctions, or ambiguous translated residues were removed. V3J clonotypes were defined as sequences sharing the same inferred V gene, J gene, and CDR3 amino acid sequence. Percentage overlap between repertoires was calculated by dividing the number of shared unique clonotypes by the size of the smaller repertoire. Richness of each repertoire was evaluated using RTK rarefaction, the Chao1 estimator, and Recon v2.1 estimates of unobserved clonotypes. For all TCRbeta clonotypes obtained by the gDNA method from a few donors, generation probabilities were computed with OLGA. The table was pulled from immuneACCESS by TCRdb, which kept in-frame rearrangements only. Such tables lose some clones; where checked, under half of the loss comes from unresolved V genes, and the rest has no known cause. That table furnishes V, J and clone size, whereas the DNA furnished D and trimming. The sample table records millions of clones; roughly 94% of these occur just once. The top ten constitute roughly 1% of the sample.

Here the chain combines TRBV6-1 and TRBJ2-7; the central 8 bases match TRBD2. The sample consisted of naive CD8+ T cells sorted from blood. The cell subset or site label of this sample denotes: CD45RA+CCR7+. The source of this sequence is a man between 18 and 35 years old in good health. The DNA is TGTGCCAGCAGTGGTCGATGGGCCAGCGGGGGTTACGAGCAGTACTTC. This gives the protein CASSGRWASGGYEQYF.